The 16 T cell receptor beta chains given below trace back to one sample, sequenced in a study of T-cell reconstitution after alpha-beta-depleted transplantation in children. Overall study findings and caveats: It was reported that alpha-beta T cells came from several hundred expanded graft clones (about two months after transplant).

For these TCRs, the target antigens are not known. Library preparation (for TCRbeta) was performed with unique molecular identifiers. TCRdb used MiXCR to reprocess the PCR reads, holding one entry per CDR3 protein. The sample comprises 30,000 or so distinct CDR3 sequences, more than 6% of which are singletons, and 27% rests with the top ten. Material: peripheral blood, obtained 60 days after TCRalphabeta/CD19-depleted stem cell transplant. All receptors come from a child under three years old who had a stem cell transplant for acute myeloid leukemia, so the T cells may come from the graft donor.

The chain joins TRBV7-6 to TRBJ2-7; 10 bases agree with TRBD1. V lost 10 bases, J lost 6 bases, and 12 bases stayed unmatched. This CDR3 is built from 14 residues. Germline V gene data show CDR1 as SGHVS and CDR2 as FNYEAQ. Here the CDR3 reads CAIPKTGGRCEQYF. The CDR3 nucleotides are TGTGCCATCCCCAAGACAGGGGGCAGGTGCGAGCAGTACTTC. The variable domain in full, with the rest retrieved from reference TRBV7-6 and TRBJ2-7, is GAGVSQSPRYKVTKRGQDVALRCDPISGHVSLYWYRQALGQGPEFLTYFNYEAQQDKSGLPNDRFSAERPEGSISTLTIQRTEQRDSAMYRCAIPKTGGRCEQYFGPGTRLTVT.

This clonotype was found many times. Written as DNA, the CDR3 is TGCGCCAGCAGCCAAGATCGCCGGGGCCCGGAGGTCCTGACTTTC. Its protein product is CASSQDRRGPEVLTF. The chain couples TRBV4-3 to TRBJ2-6; either TRBD1 or TRBD2 may fit D (5 bases each). Germline assignment: CDR1 LGHNA and CDR2 YSLEER. Trimming took 0 bases from V and 13 from J, leaving 16 bases between them. The CDR3 totals 15 residues.

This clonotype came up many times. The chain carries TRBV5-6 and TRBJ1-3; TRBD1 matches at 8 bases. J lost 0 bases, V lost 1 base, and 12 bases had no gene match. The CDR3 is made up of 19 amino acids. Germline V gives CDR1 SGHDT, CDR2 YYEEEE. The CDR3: CASSLPSRGPIVSGNTIYF. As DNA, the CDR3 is TGTGCCAGCAGCTTGCCATCCAGGGGGCCGATCGTCTCTGGAAACACCATATATTTT.

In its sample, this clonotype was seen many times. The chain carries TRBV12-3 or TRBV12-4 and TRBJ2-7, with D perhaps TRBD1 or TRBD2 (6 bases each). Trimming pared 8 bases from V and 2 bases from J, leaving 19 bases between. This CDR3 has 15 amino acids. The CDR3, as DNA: TGTGCCAGCGGCGAAGCCGAGGGGGGAACCTACGAGCAGTACTTC. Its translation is CASGEAEGGTYEQYF.

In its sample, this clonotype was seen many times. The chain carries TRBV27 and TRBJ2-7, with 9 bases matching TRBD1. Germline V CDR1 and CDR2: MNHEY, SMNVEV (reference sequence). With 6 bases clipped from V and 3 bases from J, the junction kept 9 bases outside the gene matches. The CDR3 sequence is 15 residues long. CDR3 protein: CASRTRGDRVYEQYF. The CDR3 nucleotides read TGTGCCAGCAGAACTCGTGGGGACAGGGTCTACGAGCAGTACTTC.

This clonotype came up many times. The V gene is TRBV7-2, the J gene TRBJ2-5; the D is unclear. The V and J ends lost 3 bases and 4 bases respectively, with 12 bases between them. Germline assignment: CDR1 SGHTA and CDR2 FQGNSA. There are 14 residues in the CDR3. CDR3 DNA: TGTGCCAGCAGCTTTGCCTTGTGGGGAGAGACCCAGTACTTC. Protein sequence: CASSFALWGETQYF.

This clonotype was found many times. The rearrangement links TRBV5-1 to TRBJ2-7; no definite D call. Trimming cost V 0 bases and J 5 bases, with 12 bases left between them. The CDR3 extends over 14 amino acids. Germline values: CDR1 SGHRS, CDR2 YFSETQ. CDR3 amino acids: CASSLGTISHEQYF. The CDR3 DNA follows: TGCGCCAGCAGCTTGGGAACAATAAGCCACGAGCAGTACTTC.

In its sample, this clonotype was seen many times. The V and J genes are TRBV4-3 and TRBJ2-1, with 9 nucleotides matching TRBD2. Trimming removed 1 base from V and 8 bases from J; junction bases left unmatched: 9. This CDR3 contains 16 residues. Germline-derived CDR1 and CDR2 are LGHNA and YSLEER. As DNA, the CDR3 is TGCGCCAGCAGCCAAGGGGTCTTAGCGGGAGTATATGAGCAGTTCTTC. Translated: CASSQGVLAGVYEQFF.

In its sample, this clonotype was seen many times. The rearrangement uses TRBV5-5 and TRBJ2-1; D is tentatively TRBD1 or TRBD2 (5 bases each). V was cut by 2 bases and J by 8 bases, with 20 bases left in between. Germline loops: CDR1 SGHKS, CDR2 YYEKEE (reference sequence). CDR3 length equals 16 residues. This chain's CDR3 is CASSFSVGVESYEQFF. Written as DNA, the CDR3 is TGTGCCAGCAGCTTTTCTGTGGGGGTCGAGAGTTATGAGCAGTTCTTC.

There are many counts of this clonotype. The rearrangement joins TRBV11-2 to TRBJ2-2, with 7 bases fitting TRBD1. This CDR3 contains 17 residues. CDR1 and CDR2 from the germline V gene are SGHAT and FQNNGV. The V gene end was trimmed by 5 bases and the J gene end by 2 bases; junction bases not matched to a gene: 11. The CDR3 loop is CASSPTAGTANTGELFF. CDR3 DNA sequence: TGTGCCAGCAGCCCCACTGCCGGGACAGCTAACACCGGGGAGCTGTTTTTT.

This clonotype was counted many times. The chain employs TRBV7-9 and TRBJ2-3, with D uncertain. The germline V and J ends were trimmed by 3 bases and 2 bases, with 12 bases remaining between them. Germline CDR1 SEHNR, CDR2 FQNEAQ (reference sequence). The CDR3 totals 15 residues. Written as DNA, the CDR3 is TGTGCCAGCAGCTTCTTGACGGTGGACACAGATACGCAGTATTTT. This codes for CASSFLTVDTDTQYF.

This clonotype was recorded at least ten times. This chain's CDR3 is CATYPDSSLFTNQPQHF. The CDR3 DNA follows: TGTGCCACCTACCCGGACAGCTCGCTTTTTACGAATCAGCCCCAGCATTTT. The J gene is TRBJ1-5, the V gene TRBV24-1; TRBD1 is a possible D gene (6 bases). CDR3 length equals 17 residues. Looked up from germline, CDR1 is KGHDR and CDR2 is SFDVKD. Between the trimmed V and J ends, which lost 9 bases and 4 bases, there was a span of 24 bases.

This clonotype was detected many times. CDR3 sequence reads: CASSYSGQVNTEAFF. For the CDR3, the DNA is TGTGCCAGCAGTTACTCAGGACAGGTTAACACTGAAGCTTTCTTT. The chain joins TRBV6-5 to TRBJ1-1; 7 bases agree with TRBD1. Germline CDR1 is MNHEY and CDR2 is SVGAGI. The CDR3 is 15 residues long. V lost 0 bases to trimming and J lost 2 bases; unmatched junction nucleotides: 3.

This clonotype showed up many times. The CDR3 loop is CASSEARGNEQFF. In DNA form, the CDR3 reads TGTGCCAGCAGTGAAGCGAGGGGTAATGAGCAGTTCTTC. The chain employs TRBV2 and TRBJ2-1, with D possibly called TRBD1 or TRBD2 (5 bases each). CDR3 length equals 13 residues. V shed 0 bases and J shed 7 bases, with 7 bases lying between them. Germline V gene sequence: CDR1 SNHLY, CDR2 FYNNEI.

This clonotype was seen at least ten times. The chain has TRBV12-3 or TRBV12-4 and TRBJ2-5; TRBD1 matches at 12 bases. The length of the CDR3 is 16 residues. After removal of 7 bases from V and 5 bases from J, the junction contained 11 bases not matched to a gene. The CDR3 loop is CASTDGTGGALETQYF. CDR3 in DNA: TGTGCCAGCACCGACGGGACAGGGGGCGCCCTGGAGACCCAGTACTTC.

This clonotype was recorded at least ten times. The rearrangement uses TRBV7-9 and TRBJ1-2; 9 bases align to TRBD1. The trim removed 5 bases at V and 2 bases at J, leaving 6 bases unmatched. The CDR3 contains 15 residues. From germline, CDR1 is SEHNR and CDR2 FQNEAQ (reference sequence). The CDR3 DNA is TGTGCCAGCAGCAGATCCGGGACAGGGAACTATGGCTACACCTTC. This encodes CASSRSGTGNYGYTF. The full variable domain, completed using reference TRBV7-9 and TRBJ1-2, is DTGVSQNPRHKITKRGQNVTFRCDPISEHNRLYWYRQTLGQGPEFLTYFQNEAQLEKSRLLSDRFSAERPKGSFSTLEIQRTEQGDSAMYLCASSRSGTGNYGYTFGSGTRLTVV.